This T cell receptor (beta chain) came from a study of a mutant IDH1 vaccine in newly diagnosed glioma. At the level of the study: Following radiotherapy alone, or alongside temozolomide cycles, vaccination was started after an interval of 4-6 weeks. Visits designated V12 and V13 were conducted at weeks 35 and 47, respectively. General study points: Apparently unrelated to pseudoprogression were changes in the top peripheral T cell clonotypes.

Specified time point: week 35, safety follow-up. With topical imiquimod, each dose of the vaccine consisted of 300 ug of mutant IDH1 20-mer peptide. For this clone: The antigen is not known.

From germline, CDR1 is SNHLY and CDR2 FYNNEI. The CDR3 is 14 amino acids. The V segment lost 9 bases and the J segment 8 bases; nucleotides outside the gene matches: 8. Sequencing was performed with immunoSEQ multiplex PCR; in TCRdb, only in-frame clones are kept and a portion is missing. The sample lists around 44,000 clones; 70% to 85% were seen once. This sequence was found in a man between 40 and 49 years old with glioma. The chain joins TRBV2 to TRBJ1-6, with 9 bases matching TRBD1. The sequencing here drew on PBMCs, taken from a glioma patient whose treatment included an IDH1 peptide vaccine. Here the CDR3 DNA reads TGTGCCAGGGGGGGGACAGGGAAGGATTCACCCCTCCACTTT. Residues: CARGGTGKDSPLHF.